The clone carrying this T cell receptor beta chain was detected many times. Its antigen remains unidentified. Researchers attached unique molecular identifiers to individual cDNA molecules. One entry per CDR3 protein, called by TCRdb with MiXCR from the 5' RACE reads. The sample holds about 28,000 distinct CDR3 sequences, about 4.6% seen once. The data belong to a study of early T cells in non-severe SARS-CoV-2 infection. Study as a whole: Investigators sequenced bulk RNA drawn from unsorted whole blood, and chains remained unpaired.

Germline CDR1 LNHNV, CDR2 YYDKDF (reference sequence). The CDR3 extends over 15 amino acids. The ends lost 1 base at V and 3 bases at J; junction bases unmatched: 0. Study results and caveats: Reliance on VDJdb matching favored anti-spike CD8 responses; private and CD4 specificities were missed.

The rearrangement links TRBV15 to TRBJ2-7; the match to TRBD2 covers 13 bases. Sequences were derived from whole blood, sampled at baseline. This sequence was found in an adult who was a healthcare worker with PCR-confirmed SARS-CoV-2 infection or an uninfected control (not recorded which). CDR3: CATSRGTSGGYEQYF. In DNA form, the CDR3 reads TGTGCCACCAGCAGAGGGACTAGCGGGGGCTACGAGCAGTACTTC.